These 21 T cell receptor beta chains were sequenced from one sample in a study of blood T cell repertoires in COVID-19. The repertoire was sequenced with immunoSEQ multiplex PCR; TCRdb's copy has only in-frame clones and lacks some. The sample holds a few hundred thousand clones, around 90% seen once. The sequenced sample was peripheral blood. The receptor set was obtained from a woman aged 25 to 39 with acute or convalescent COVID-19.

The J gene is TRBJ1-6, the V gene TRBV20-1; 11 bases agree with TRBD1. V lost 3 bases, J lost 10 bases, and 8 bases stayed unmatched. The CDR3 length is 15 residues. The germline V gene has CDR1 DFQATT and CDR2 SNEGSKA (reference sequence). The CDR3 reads CSASLGQGARSPLHF. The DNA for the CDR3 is TGCAGTGCTAGTCTCGGACAGGGGGCGCGGTCACCCCTCCACTTT.

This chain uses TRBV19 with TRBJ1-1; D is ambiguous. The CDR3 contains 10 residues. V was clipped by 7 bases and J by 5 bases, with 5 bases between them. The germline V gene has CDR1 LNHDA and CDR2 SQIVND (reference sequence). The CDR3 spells CASKRTEAFF. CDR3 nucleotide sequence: TGTGCCAGTAAGAGGACTGAAGCTTTCTTT.

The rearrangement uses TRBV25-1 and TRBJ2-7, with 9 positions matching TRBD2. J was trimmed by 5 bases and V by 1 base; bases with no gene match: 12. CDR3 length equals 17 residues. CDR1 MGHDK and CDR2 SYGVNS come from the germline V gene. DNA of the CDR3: TGTGCCAGCAGTGAATTTGTCGTGGCTAGCGGGACCCACGAGCAGTACTTC. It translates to CASSEFVVASGTHEQYF.

The CDR3: CASSVALGGEAFF. In DNA form, the CDR3 reads TGTGCCAGCAGCGTAGCTTTAGGCGGAGAAGCTTTCTTT. The chain recombines TRBV9 with TRBJ1-1; D gene unclear. The CDR3 consists of 13 residues. The germline V gene encodes CDR1 SGDLS and CDR2 YYNGEE. V shed 0 bases and J shed 8 bases, with 11 bases lying between them.

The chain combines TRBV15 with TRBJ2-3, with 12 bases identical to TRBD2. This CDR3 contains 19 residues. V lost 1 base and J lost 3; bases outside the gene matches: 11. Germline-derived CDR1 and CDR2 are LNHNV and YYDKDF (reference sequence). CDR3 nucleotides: TGTGCCACCAGCAGAGCCTGGTCTAGCGGGAGGGCCGGGACAGATACGCAGTATTTT. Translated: CATSRAWSSGRAGTDTQYF.

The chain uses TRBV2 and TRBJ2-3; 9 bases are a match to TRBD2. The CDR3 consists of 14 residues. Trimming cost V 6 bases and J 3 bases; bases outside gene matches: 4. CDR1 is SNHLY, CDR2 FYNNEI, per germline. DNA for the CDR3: TGTGCCAGCAGGCGGGAGGGCCCAACAGATACGCAGTATTTT. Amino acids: CASRREGPTDTQYF.

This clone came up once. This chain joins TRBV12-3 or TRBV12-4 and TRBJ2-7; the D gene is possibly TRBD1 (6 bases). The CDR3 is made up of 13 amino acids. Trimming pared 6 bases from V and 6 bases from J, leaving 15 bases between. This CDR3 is CASSLREGGEQYF. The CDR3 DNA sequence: TGTGCCAGCAGCTTACGAGAAGGGGGCGAGCAGTACTTC.

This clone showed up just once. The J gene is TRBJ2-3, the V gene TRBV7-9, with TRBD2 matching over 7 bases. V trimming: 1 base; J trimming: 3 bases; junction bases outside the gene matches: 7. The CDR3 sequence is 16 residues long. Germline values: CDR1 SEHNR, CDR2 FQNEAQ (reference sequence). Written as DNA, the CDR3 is TGTGCCAGCAGCTTAGAAGGCGGGAGTAAGACAGATACGCAGTATTTT. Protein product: CASSLEGGSKTDTQYF. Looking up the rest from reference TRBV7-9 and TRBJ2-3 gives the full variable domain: DTGVSQNPRHKITKRGQNVTFRCDPISEHNRLYWYRQTLGQGPEFLTYFQNEAQLEKSRLLSDRFSAERPKGSFSTLEIQRTEQGDSAMYLCASSLEGGSKTDTQYFGPGTRLTVL.

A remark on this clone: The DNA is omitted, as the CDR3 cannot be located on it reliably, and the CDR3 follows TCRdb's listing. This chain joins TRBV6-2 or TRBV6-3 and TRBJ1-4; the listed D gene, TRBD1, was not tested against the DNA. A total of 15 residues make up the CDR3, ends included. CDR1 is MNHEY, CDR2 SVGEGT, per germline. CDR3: CASSSSDRGLEKLFF.

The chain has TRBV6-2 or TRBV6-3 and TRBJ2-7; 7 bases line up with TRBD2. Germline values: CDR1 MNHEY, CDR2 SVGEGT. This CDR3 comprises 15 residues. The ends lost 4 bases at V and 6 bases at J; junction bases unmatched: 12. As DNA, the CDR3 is TGTGCCAGCAGTTCCCTAGCGGTTCTCTTTGGCGAGCAGTACTTC. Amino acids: CASSSLAVLFGEQYF.

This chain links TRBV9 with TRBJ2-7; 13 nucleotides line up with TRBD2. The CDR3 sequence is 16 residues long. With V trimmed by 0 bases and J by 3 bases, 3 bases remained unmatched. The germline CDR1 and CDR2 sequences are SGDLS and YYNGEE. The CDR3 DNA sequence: TGTGCCAGCAGCGTAGGGGGACTAGCGGGATACTACGAGCAGTACTTC. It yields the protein CASSVGGLAGYYEQYF.

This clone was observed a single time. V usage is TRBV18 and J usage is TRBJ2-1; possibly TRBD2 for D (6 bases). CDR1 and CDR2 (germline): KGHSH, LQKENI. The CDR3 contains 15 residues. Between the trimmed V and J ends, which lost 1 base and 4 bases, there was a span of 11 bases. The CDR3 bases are TGTGCCAGCTCACCACTGGGGGGAGAATACAATGAGCAGTTCTTC. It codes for CASSPLGGEYNEQFF.

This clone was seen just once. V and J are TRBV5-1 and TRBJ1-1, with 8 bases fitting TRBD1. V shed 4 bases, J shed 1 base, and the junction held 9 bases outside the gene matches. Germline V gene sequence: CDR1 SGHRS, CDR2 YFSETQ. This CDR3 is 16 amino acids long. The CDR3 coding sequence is TGCGCCAGCAGCCCATTCGGACAGGGATCGAACACTGAAGCTTTCTTT. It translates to CASSPFGQGSNTEAFF.

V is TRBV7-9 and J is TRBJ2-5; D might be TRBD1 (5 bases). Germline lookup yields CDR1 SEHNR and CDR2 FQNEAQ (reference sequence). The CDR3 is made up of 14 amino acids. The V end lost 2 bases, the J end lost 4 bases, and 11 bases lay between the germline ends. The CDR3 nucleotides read TGTGCCAGCAGCTTAATCCCAGGGCGAGAGACCCAGTACTTC. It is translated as CASSLIPGRETQYF.

The CDR3 DNA is TGTGCCAGCAGGCTTGGCGGGAGGGAGCTGGCCGGGGAGCTGTTTTTT. Translation gives CASRLGGRELAGELFF. The chain links TRBV6-6 to TRBJ2-2, with 9 bases that match TRBD2. Germline V gene sequence: CDR1 MNHNY, CDR2 SVGAGI (reference sequence). V gave up 6 bases and J gave up 6 bases; unmatched junction bases: 11. The CDR3 consists of 16 residues.

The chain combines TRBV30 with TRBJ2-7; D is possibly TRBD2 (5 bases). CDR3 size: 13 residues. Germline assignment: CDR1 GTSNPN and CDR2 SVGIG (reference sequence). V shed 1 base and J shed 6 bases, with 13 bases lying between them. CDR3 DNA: TGTGCCTGGAGTGGAGGGTCCCGGTCCGAGCAGTACTTC. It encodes CAWSGGSRSEQYF. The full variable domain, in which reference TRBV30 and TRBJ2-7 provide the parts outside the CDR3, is SQTIHQWPATLVQPVGSPLSLECTVEGTSNPNLYWYRQAAGRGLQLLFYSVGIGQISSEVPQNLSASRPQDRQFILSSKKLLLSDSGFYLCAWSGGSRSEQYFGPGTRLTVT.

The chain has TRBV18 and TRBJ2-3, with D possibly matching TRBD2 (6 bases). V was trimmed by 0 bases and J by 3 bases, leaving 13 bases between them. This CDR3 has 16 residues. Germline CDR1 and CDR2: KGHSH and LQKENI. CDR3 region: CASSPPVGSGTDTQYF. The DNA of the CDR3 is TGTGCCAGCTCACCACCGGTCGGGAGTGGGACAGATACGCAGTATTTT.

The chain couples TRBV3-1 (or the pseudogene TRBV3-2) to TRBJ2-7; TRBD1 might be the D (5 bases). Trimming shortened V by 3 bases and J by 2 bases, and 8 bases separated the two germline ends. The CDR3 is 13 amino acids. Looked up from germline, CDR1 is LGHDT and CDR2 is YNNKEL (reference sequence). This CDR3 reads CASSHDRTYEQYF. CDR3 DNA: TGTGCCAGCAGCCACGACAGAACCTACGAGCAGTACTTC.

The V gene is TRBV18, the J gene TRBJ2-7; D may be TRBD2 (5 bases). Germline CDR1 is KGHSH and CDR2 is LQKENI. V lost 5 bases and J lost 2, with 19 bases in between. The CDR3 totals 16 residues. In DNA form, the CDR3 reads TGTGCCAGCTCATCAGAGGACTGGGAAAGGCCCTACGAGCAGTACTTC. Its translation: CASSSEDWERPYEQYF.

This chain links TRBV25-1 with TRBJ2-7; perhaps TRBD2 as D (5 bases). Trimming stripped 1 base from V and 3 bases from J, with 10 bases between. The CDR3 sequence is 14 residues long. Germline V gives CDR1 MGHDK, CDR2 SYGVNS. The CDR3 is CASSEFRGSYEQYF. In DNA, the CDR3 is TGTGCCAGCAGTGAATTCCGGGGTAGCTACGAGCAGTACTTC.

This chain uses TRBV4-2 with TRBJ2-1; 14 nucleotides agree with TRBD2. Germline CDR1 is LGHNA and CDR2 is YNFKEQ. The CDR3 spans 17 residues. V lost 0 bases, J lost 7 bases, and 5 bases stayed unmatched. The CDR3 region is CASSQDRGTSGSNEQFF. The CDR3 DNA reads TGTGCCAGCAGCCAAGATCGGGGGACTAGCGGGAGTAATGAGCAGTTCTTC.